A selection of T cell receptor beta chains follows, all from one sample in a study of blood T cell repertoires in COVID-19. Generated by immunoSEQ multiplex PCR, the TCRdb table keeps only in-frame clones and is missing some. This table holds some 350,000 clones, 65% to 85% found once. The sequenced sample consisted of peripheral blood. Receptor source: a man aged 30-40 years with active or convalescent COVID-19. CDR3s include the opening cysteine and the closing phenylalanine or tryptophan. Fields, in order: D gene, V gene, J gene, clone size, CDR3 protein, CDR3 DNA. D genes are given only for firm matches. The size field is filled for only some rows; it gives once, few, many or a size class.

d_call: TRBD2; v_call: TRBV7-2; j_call: TRBJ2-1; clone_size: .; cdr3_aa: CASSLPLRGGREQFF; cdr3_nt: TGTGCCAGCAGCTTACCCCTACGGGGGGGCCGTGAGCAGTTCTTC
d_call: TRBD2; v_call: TRBV11-2; j_call: TRBJ2-1; clone_size: .; cdr3_aa: CASSFQRGSKQFF; cdr3_nt: TGTGCCAGCAGCTTCCAGCGGGGGAGCAAGCAGTTCTTC
d_call: TRBD2; v_call: TRBV20-1; j_call: TRBJ2-5; clone_size: .; cdr3_aa: CSASGTSGGTQYF; cdr3_nt: TGCAGTGCTAGTGGGACTAGCGGGGGGACCCAGTACTTC
d_call: TRBD1; v_call: TRBV3-1/TRBV3-2; j_call: TRBJ2-1; clone_size: .; cdr3_aa: CASSQAPGTAAYNEQFF; cdr3_nt: TGTGCCAGCAGCCAAGCTCCCGGGACAGCGGCCTACAATGAGCAGTTCTTC
d_call: .; v_call: TRBV15; j_call: TRBJ2-3; clone_size: .; cdr3_aa: CATSRGDTLRDTQYF; cdr3_nt: TGTGCCACCAGCAGGGGGGACACCCTGCGGGATACGCAGTATTTT
d_call: .; v_call: TRBV11-1; j_call: TRBJ2-1; clone_size: .; cdr3_aa: CASSLSQGRNEQFF; cdr3_nt: TGTGCCAGCAGCCTGTCACAGGGGAGGAATGAGCAGTTCTTC
d_call: .; v_call: TRBV7-9; j_call: TRBJ2-7; clone_size: .; cdr3_aa: CASSSTAGDEQYF; cdr3_nt: TGTGCCAGCAGCTCAACTGCAGGGGACGAGCAGTACTTC
d_call: .; v_call: TRBV2; j_call: TRBJ2-5; clone_size: .; cdr3_aa: CASSLLGTQQETQYF; cdr3_nt: TGTGCCAGCAGTCTCCTCGGGACTCAACAAGAGACCCAGTACTTC
d_call: TRBD2; v_call: TRBV30; j_call: TRBJ2-1; clone_size: once; cdr3_aa: CAWTVGSGRSTEQFF; cdr3_nt: TGTGCCTGGACTGTAGGTAGCGGGAGGTCCACTGAGCAGTTCTTC
d_call: .; v_call: TRBV10-3; j_call: TRBJ1-1; clone_size: few; cdr3_aa: CAISDSYLEAFF; cdr3_nt: TGTGCCATCAGTGACTCCTACTTAGAAGCTTTCTTT
d_call: .; v_call: TRBV27; j_call: TRBJ2-7; clone_size: .; cdr3_aa: CASSHYSTGASYEQYF; cdr3_nt: TGTGCCAGCAGTCACTATTCGACAGGCGCATCCTACGAGCAGTACTTC
d_call: .; v_call: TRBV15; j_call: TRBJ2-7; clone_size: .; cdr3_aa: CATSRVAGAYEQYF; cdr3_nt: TGTGCCACCAGCAGAGTGGCAGGGGCTTACGAGCAGTACTTC
d_call: .; v_call: TRBV9; j_call: TRBJ1-4; clone_size: .; cdr3_aa: CASSITGGGKLFF; cdr3_nt: TGTGCCAGCAGCATCACGGGGGGCGGAAAACTGTTTTTT
d_call: .; v_call: TRBV4-3; j_call: TRBJ1-2; clone_size: .; cdr3_aa: CASSQDREGDYGYTF; cdr3_nt: TGCGCCAGCAGCCAAGATAGGGAAGGGGACTATGGCTACACCTTC
d_call: TRBD1; v_call: TRBV5-4; j_call: TRBJ1-6; clone_size: .; cdr3_aa: CASKGAGNSPLHF; cdr3_nt: TGTGCCAGCAAGGGGGCCGGCAATTCACCCCTCCACTTT
d_call: TRBD1; v_call: TRBV19; j_call: TRBJ1-5; clone_size: .; cdr3_aa: CASSTGQGQPQHF; cdr3_nt: TGTGCCAGTAGTACAGGACAGGGCCAGCCCCAGCATTTT
d_call: .; v_call: TRBV7-2; j_call: TRBJ2-7; clone_size: .; cdr3_aa: CASSLESLRGFSYEQYF; cdr3_nt: TGTGCCAGCAGCTTAGAATCCCTTCGCGGGTTCTCCTACGAGCAGTACTTC
d_call: TRBD1; v_call: TRBV27; j_call: TRBJ2-1; clone_size: few; cdr3_aa: CASSLAASGTGLYNEQFF; cdr3_nt: TGTGCCAGCAGTCTAGCCGCCTCCGGGACAGGGCTCTACAATGAGCAGTTCTTC
d_call: TRBD1; v_call: TRBV7-2; j_call: TRBJ1-2; clone_size: .; cdr3_aa: CASSIRTGRGYTF; cdr3_nt: TGTGCCAGCAGCATACGGACAGGGCGGGGCTACACCTTC
d_call: .; v_call: TRBV19; j_call: TRBJ2-5; clone_size: .; cdr3_aa: CASSSPIQETQYF; cdr3_nt: TGTGCCAGTAGTAGTCCAATCCAAGAGACCCAGTACTTC
d_call: TRBD1; v_call: TRBV5-6; j_call: TRBJ1-4; clone_size: .; cdr3_aa: CASSLSVTGDEKLFF; cdr3_nt: TGTGCCAGCAGCTTATCGGTGACAGGGGATGAAAAACTGTTTTTT
d_call: .; v_call: TRBV6-6; j_call: TRBJ1-5; clone_size: .; cdr3_aa: CASSYSGFSNQPQHF; cdr3_nt: TGTGCCAGCAGTTACAGCGGGTTTAGCAATCAGCCCCAGCATTTT
d_call: TRBD2; v_call: TRBV5-1; j_call: TRBJ2-7; clone_size: few; cdr3_aa: CASRRTSGGDSYEQYF; cdr3_nt: TGCGCCAGCAGGAGGACTAGCGGGGGAGATTCCTACGAGCAGTACTTC
d_call: .; v_call: TRBV9; j_call: TRBJ1-2; clone_size: .; cdr3_aa: CASSVEGVHGGYTF; cdr3_nt: TGTGCCAGCAGCGTAGAGGGAGTCCATGGTGGCTACACCTTC
d_call: TRBD2; v_call: TRBV4-3; j_call: TRBJ2-1; clone_size: .; cdr3_aa: CASSQAGLAVDEQFF; cdr3_nt: TGCGCCAGCAGCCAAGCGGGACTAGCGGTCGATGAGCAGTTCTTC
d_call: .; v_call: TRBV30; j_call: TRBJ1-5; clone_size: .; cdr3_aa: CAWRKIQPQHF; cdr3_nt: TGTGCCTGGAGAAAAATACAGCCCCAGCATTTT
d_call: .; v_call: TRBV7-2; j_call: TRBJ2-3; clone_size: .; cdr3_aa: CASSTPGENTQYF; cdr3_nt: TGTGCCAGCAGCACGCCAGGGGAAAATACGCAGTATTTT
d_call: .; v_call: TRBV6-2/TRBV6-3; j_call: TRBJ1-1; clone_size: .; cdr3_aa: CASSHPGRAPGLNTEAFF; cdr3_nt: TGTGCCAGCAGCCACCCTGGACGTGCGCCGGGGTTGAACACTGAAGCTTTCTTT
d_call: TRBD1; v_call: TRBV7-9; j_call: TRBJ1-6; clone_size: .; cdr3_aa: CASSFKPGQGNSPLHF; cdr3_nt: TGTGCCAGCAGCTTTAAACCGGGACAGGGTAATTCACCCCTCCACTTT
d_call: .; v_call: TRBV29-1; j_call: TRBJ1-3; clone_size: .; cdr3_aa: CSAIGQISGNTIYF; cdr3_nt: TGCAGCGCAATAGGACAGATCTCTGGAAACACCATATATTTT
d_call: .; v_call: TRBV7-9; j_call: TRBJ2-7; clone_size: .; cdr3_aa: CASSLAGAEGHYEQYF; cdr3_nt: TGTGCCAGCAGCTTAGCGGGGGCGGAAGGGCACTACGAGCAGTACTTC
d_call: TRBD2; v_call: TRBV24-1; j_call: TRBJ2-3; clone_size: .; cdr3_aa: CATAPGGRTDTQYF; cdr3_nt: TGTGCCACCGCGCCGGGAGGGAGGACAGATACGCAGTATTTT
d_call: .; v_call: TRBV7-9; j_call: TRBJ2-2; clone_size: once; cdr3_aa: CASSSTRLAMVGELFF; cdr3_nt: TGTGCCAGCAGCTCAACTAGGCTGGCTATGGTCGGGGAGCTGTTTTTT
d_call: TRBD1; v_call: TRBV5-1; j_call: TRBJ2-1; clone_size: .; cdr3_aa: CASSLIEQGTNEQFF; cdr3_nt: TGCGCCAGCAGCTTGATCGAACAGGGGACCAATGAGCAGTTCTTC
d_call: .; v_call: TRBV20-1; j_call: TRBJ1-1; clone_size: .; cdr3_aa: CSAPVSGGAFF; cdr3_nt: TGCAGTGCCCCGGTGAGCGGCGGGGCTTTCTTT
d_call: .; v_call: TRBV27; j_call: TRBJ1-1; clone_size: .; cdr3_aa: CASSPFGVGTEAFF; cdr3_nt: TGTGCCAGCAGCCCATTCGGAGTGGGCACTGAAGCTTTCTTT
d_call: TRBD1; v_call: TRBV18; j_call: TRBJ2-2; clone_size: .; cdr3_aa: CASSPRIGGHDTGELFF; cdr3_nt: TGTGCCAGCTCACCACGCATAGGGGGCCATGACACCGGGGAGCTGTTTTTT